The 27 T cell receptor beta chains presented below share a single source sample, sequenced in a study of cytomegalovirus exposure and HLA in healthy donors. With 60 Vbeta and 13 Jbeta primers, the PCR was carried out. Only in-frame clones appear in the TCRdb table, and some are missing; sequencing was by immunoSEQ multiplex PCR. Among about 98,000 clones listed, 80% to 90% were seen once. Specimen: PBMCs. All receptors derive from a man aged 40-50 years in good health and CMV-seronegative.

The gene calls are TRBV18 and TRBJ1-6; no firm D call. The germline CDR1 and CDR2 sequences are KGHSH and LQKENI. The CDR3 totals 13 residues. V was shortened by 6 bases and J by 13 bases, with 16 bases between the two germline ends. The CDR3 DNA reads as TGTGCCAGCTCGCCTCGGGCCTCGGGGCCCCTCCACTTT. This codes for CASSPRASGPLHF.

This chain joins TRBV4-2 and TRBJ2-5, with no clear D. Germline V gene sequence: CDR1 LGHNA, CDR2 YNFKEQ. The V end lost 0 bases, the J end lost 5 bases, and 16 bases lay between the germline ends. CDR3 length: 16 residues. The DNA for the CDR3 is TGTGCCAGCAGCCAAGATTATCGGGTCCTACGGGAGACCCAGTACTTC. As protein: CASSQDYRVLRETQYF.

The V and J genes are TRBV6-1 and TRBJ1-2, with TRBD1 identical over 9 bases. In germline, CDR1 is MNHNS, CDR2 SASEGT. Trimming cost V 4 bases and J 4 bases; bases outside gene matches: 4. This CDR3 comprises 14 residues. The CDR3 protein is CASSARTGVYGYTF. DNA for the CDR3: TGTGCCAGCAGTGCTCGGACAGGGGTCTATGGCTACACCTTC.

This chain's CDR3 is CASSFGDGELFF. The CDR3 region has the DNA TGCGCCAGCAGCTTCGGGGACGGGGAGCTGTTTTTT. V gene TRBV5-1 combines with J gene TRBJ2-2, with D perhaps matching TRBD2 (5 bases). CDR1 SGHRS and CDR2 YFSETQ come from the germline V gene. With 2 bases removed from V and 7 bases from J, the gap between germline ends came to 6 bases. The CDR3 length is 12 residues.

This chain uses TRBV11-2 with TRBJ1-1; TRBD1 matches at 8 bases. CDR3 length: 15 residues. CDR1 is SGHAT, CDR2 FQNNGV, per germline. V gave up 3 bases and J gave up 2 bases; unmatched junction bases: 5. CDR3 loop: CASSFWTGKNTEAFF. The CDR3 DNA reads TGTGCCAGCAGCTTTTGGACAGGGAAAAACACTGAAGCTTTCTTT.

The rearrangement uses TRBV6-6 and TRBJ1-3; D not certain. The CDR3 sequence is 15 residues long. V was pared by 2 bases and J by 0 bases, with 8 bases between. Germline CDR1 is MNHNY and CDR2 is SVGAGI (reference sequence). The CDR3 loop is CASSYSPSSGNTIYF. CDR3 nucleotide sequence: TGTGCCAGCAGTTACAGTCCGAGCTCTGGAAACACCATATATTTT.

The rearrangement links TRBV5-1 to TRBJ2-1, with 10 bases lining up with TRBD2. The CDR3 runs 15 residues. CDR1 is SGHRS, CDR2 YFSETQ, per germline. Germline trimming cut 5 bases from V and 6 bases from J; bases unmatched to any gene: 8. The CDR3 coding sequence is TGCGCCAGCAGTGTTAGCGGGGGGATTGGCAATGAGCAGTTCTTC. It is translated as CASSVSGGIGNEQFF.

This chain connects TRBV9 to TRBJ2-2; no clear D. CDR3 length: 17 amino acids. V dropped 0 bases and J dropped 3 bases, with 15 bases sitting between them. CDR1 and CDR2 (germline): SGDLS, YYNGEE. The DNA of the CDR3 is TGTGCCAGCAGCGTAGGAGGTTCTCCGTCGTACACCGGGGAGCTGTTTTTT. This encodes CASSVGGSPSYTGELFF.

The chain combines TRBV9 with TRBJ1-3, with no clear D. CDR3 length equals 14 residues. Per germline, CDR1 SGDLS and CDR2 YYNGEE. The germline V and J ends were trimmed by 0 bases and 3 bases, with 7 bases remaining between them. The CDR3, as DNA: TGTGCCAGCAGCGTAGGGGCCGATGGAAACACCATATATTTT. Encoded protein: CASSVGADGNTIYF.

This clone came up a few times. This chain uses TRBV5-6 with TRBJ2-7; TRBD1 agrees at 7 bases. The CDR3 has 15 residues. Trimming at V came to 4 bases and at J to 0 bases, leaving 7 bases not matched to a gene. CDR1 and CDR2 (germline): SGHDT, YYEEEE. The CDR3 region is CASSPGTVRSYEQYF. CDR3 nucleotides: TGTGCCAGCAGCCCAGGGACAGTCCGCTCCTACGAGCAGTACTTC. Combining the CDR3 with reference TRBV5-6 and TRBJ2-7 gives the whole variable domain DAGVTQSPTHLIKTRGQQVTLRCSPKSGHDTVSWYQQALGQGPQFIFQYYEEEERQRGNFPDRFSGHQFPNYSSELNVNALLLGDSALYLCASSPGTVRSYEQYFGPGTRLTVT.

The rearrangement uses TRBV29-1 and TRBJ2-3, with a weak D call TRBD2 (6 bases). V was pared by 7 bases and J by 9 bases, with 14 bases between. CDR1 and CDR2 from the germline V gene are SQVTM and ANQGSEA. The CDR3 runs to 11 residues. The CDR3 loop is CSGRASDTQYF. CDR3 coding DNA: TGCAGCGGGAGGGCCAGCGACACGCAGTATTTT.

The chain links TRBV27 to TRBJ1-6; 8 bases map to TRBD1. V lost 4 bases and J lost 6; bases outside the gene matches: 2. There are 14 residues in the CDR3. In germline, CDR1 is MNHEY, CDR2 SMNVEV (reference sequence). The CDR3 sequence is CASSYRGINSPLHF. CDR3 sequence (DNA): TGTGCCAGCAGTTACAGGGGGATTAATTCACCCCTCCACTTT.

This chain connects TRBV9 to TRBJ2-1; TRBD1 aligns across 10 bases. The V and J ends lost 1 base and 7 bases, in that order; junction bases with no gene match: 2. This CDR3 is 14 amino acids long. Germline CDR1 and CDR2: SGDLS and YYNGEE. The CDR3 DNA sequence: TGTGCCAGCAGCGTAAGGGACAGGGGAAATGAGCAGTTCTTC. As protein: CASSVRDRGNEQFF. Looking up the rest from reference TRBV9 and TRBJ2-1 gives the full variable domain: DSGVTQTPKHLITATGQRVTLRCSPRSGDLSVYWYQQSLDQGLQFLIQYYNGEERAKGNILERFSAQQFPDLHSELNLSSLELGDSALYFCASSVRDRGNEQFFGPGTRLTVL.

The CDR3 nucleotides read TGCGCCAGCAGCCAAGGAGACAGGGATAATGAAAAACTGTTTTTT. This gives the protein CASSQGDRDNEKLFF. The chain uses TRBV4-1 and TRBJ1-4; 7 bases agree with TRBD1. The CDR3 has 15 residues. V shed 1 base and J 4 bases; nucleotides not matched to a gene: 3. Germline V gene data show CDR1 as MGHRA and CDR2 as YSYEKL.

The chain combines TRBV9 with TRBJ2-7, with TRBD1 matching 7 bases. Unmatched junction bases numbered 9, after V lost 2 bases and J lost 7 bases. The CDR3 is 14 amino acids. CDR1 and CDR2 (germline): SGDLS, YYNGEE. The CDR3 protein is CASSVGTDPREQYF. CDR3 nucleotide sequence: TGTGCCAGCAGCGTTGGGACAGACCCTCGGGAGCAGTACTTC.

The chain employs TRBV25-1 and TRBJ2-2, with D possibly TRBD2 on 5 matching bases. Between the trimmed V and J ends, which lost 3 bases and 8 bases, there was a span of 16 bases. The CDR3 spans 15 residues. CDR1 is MGHDK, CDR2 SYGVNS, per germline. CDR3 amino acids: CASSDPRGISGELFF. The CDR3 DNA sequence: TGTGCCAGCAGTGATCCCCGAGGGATATCTGGGGAGCTGTTTTTT.

The chain combines TRBV5-6 with TRBJ1-3; D gene unclear. Germline values: CDR1 SGHDT, CDR2 YYEEEE. V was shortened by 6 bases and J by 4 bases, with 14 bases between the two germline ends. CDR3 length: 14 residues. Here the CDR3 reads CASIEMGRGNTIYF. CDR3 bases: TGTGCCAGCATCGAGATGGGGAGAGGAAACACCATATATTTT.

This chain links TRBV6-1 with TRBJ1-6; D is possibly TRBD1 (6 bases). Germline V gene lookup returns CDR1 MNHNS and CDR2 SASEGT. V dropped 7 bases and J dropped 5 bases, with 12 bases sitting between them. The CDR3 consists of 14 residues. This chain's CDR3 is CASTATGDNSPLHF. The CDR3 coding sequence is TGTGCCAGCACGGCGACAGGAGATAATTCACCCCTCCACTTT.

This clone was detected a few times. The chain couples TRBV7-2 to TRBJ2-2; weak D call: TRBD1 (5 bases). The germline CDR1 and CDR2 sequences are SGHTA and FQGNSA. With 0 bases removed from V and 3 bases from J, the gap between germline ends came to 8 bases. This CDR3 contains 15 residues. CDR3 amino acids: CASSLAGRDTGELFF. The CDR3 nucleotides read TGTGCCAGCAGCTTAGCGGGGCGAGACACCGGGGAGCTGTTTTTT.

This chain joins TRBV30 and TRBJ2-7; 7 bases map to TRBD1. The length of the CDR3 is 15 residues. The ends lost 4 bases at V and 0 bases at J; junction bases unmatched: 9. Germline V gives CDR1 GTSNPN, CDR2 SVGIG (reference sequence). Here the CDR3 DNA reads TGTGCCTGGACCACCGGGGACAGACCCTCCTACGAGCAGTACTTC. Amino acid sequence: CAWTTGDRPSYEQYF.

The V gene is TRBV7-9, the J gene TRBJ2-7; TRBD1 might be the D (7 bases). CDR3 size: 14 residues. Germline V gene lookup returns CDR1 SEHNR and CDR2 FQNEAQ (reference sequence). The V and J ends lost 6 bases and 5 bases respectively, with 17 bases between them. For the CDR3, the DNA is TGTGCCAGCAGTCCACGACAGGGAGGTGACGAGCAGTACTTC. The encoded protein is CASSPRQGGDEQYF.

In DNA form, the CDR3 reads TGTGCCTGGAGTGTACGACTTCTTGCGGGGCACGACAATGAGCAGTTCTTC. Protein: CAWSVRLLAGHDNEQFF. The chain uses TRBV30 and TRBJ2-1; D is possibly TRBD2 (6 bases). Per germline, CDR1 GTSNPN and CDR2 SVGIG (reference sequence). The CDR3 covers 17 residues. V dropped 0 bases and J dropped 5 bases, with 20 bases sitting between them.

The V and J genes are TRBV6-1 and TRBJ2-7; 11 bases agree with TRBD1. V shed 7 bases, J shed 2 bases, and the junction held 4 bases outside the gene matches. This CDR3 has 14 residues. The germline CDR1 and CDR2 sequences are MNHNS and SASEGT. The CDR3 loop reads CASTPGQGAYEQYF. In nucleotides, the CDR3 is TGTGCCAGCACTCCGGGACAGGGGGCCTACGAGCAGTACTTC.

This clone was seen a handful of times. The chain couples TRBV7-9 to TRBJ1-1; the D is unclear. Germline CDR1 and CDR2: SEHNR and FQNEAQ (reference sequence). Trimming took 6 bases from V and 3 from J, leaving 14 bases between them. CDR3 length: 14 residues. The CDR3 sequence: CASSSGGGDTEAFF. CDR3 DNA: TGTGCCAGCAGTTCGGGCGGAGGTGACACTGAAGCTTTCTTT.

The chain employs TRBV19 and TRBJ1-2; D perhaps matches TRBD1 (6 bases). Trimming pared 3 bases from V and 3 bases from J, leaving 14 bases between. There are 15 residues in the CDR3. Germline loops: CDR1 LNHDA, CDR2 SQIVND (reference sequence). CDR3 region: CASSMQGPADYGYTF. The CDR3 DNA reads as TGTGCCAGTAGTATGCAGGGGCCGGCGGACTATGGCTACACCTTC.

The count of this clone is one. V is TRBV7-9 and J is TRBJ1-1; D gene uncertain. The CDR3 totals 12 residues. Deletions cut 3 bases from V and 8 bases from J, with 10 bases between. Germline V lookup: CDR1 SEHNR, CDR2 FQNEAQ (reference sequence). The chain's CDR3 is CASSLDGGEAFF. The CDR3 DNA reads TGTGCCAGCAGCTTGGACGGAGGCGAAGCTTTCTTT.

The chain couples TRBV10-3 to TRBJ2-5; TRBD2 aligns across 13 bases. Germline CDR1 is ENHRY and CDR2 is SYGVKD. Trimming at V came to 6 bases and at J to 1 base, leaving 5 bases not matched to a gene. The CDR3 is 16 residues long. CDR3 nucleotide sequence: TGTGCCATCAGAACTAGCGGGGGGGAAACCCAAGAGACCCAGTACTTC. Translation: CAIRTSGGETQETQYF.